These T cell receptor beta chains were read from a single sample in a study of molecular identifiers for immune sequencing clone quantification. TCRdb passed the PCR reads through MiXCR, listing each CDR3 protein once. In the table there are over 600,000 distinct CDR3 sequences, just under 20% of which are singletons. Material: naive CD8+ T cells from blood, with Jurkat cell RNA spiked in. These TCRs come from a human donor in good health. Some libraries in this study had Jurkat cell RNA spiked in. Each CDR3 is given with its conserved first and last residue. D genes are given only for firm matches. Where a row states a size, it is once, few, many or the class of an expanded clone; other rows omit it.

j_call: TRBJ2-2; v_call: TRBV24-1; clone_size: many; d_call: -; cdr3_nt: TGTGCCACCAGTGATTTGAGGGGATTGGACACCGGGGAGCTGTTTTTT; cdr3_aa: CATSDLRGLDTGELFF
j_call: TRBJ2-7; v_call: TRBV20-1; clone_size: few; d_call: TRBD2; cdr3_nt: TGCAGTGCTAGGATGGGACTAGCGGTGAGCTCCTACGAGCAGTACTTC; cdr3_aa: CSARMGLAVSSYEQYF
j_call: TRBJ2-2; v_call: TRBV6-2/TRBV6-3; clone_size: many; d_call: -; cdr3_nt: TGTGCCAGCAGTTACTACCCGGGCTCCGGGGAGCTGTTTTTT; cdr3_aa: CASSYYPGSGELFF
j_call: TRBJ1-4; v_call: TRBV4-3; clone_size: many; d_call: TRBD1; cdr3_nt: TGCGCCAGCAGCACCCGGACAGGCGAGAATGAAAAACTGTTTTTT; cdr3_aa: CASSTRTGENEKLFF
j_call: TRBJ2-2; v_call: TRBV30; clone_size: few; d_call: -; cdr3_nt: TGTGCCTGGAGTGAAATACGGGACGGCGGGGAGGAGCTGTTTTTT; cdr3_aa: CAWSEIRDGGEELFF
j_call: TRBJ2-1; v_call: TRBV12-3/TRBV12-4; clone_size: -; d_call: TRBD1; cdr3_nt: TGTGCCGGCAGTTCCCCAGGGGGTTCCTACAATGAGCAGTTCTTC; cdr3_aa: CAGSSPGGSYNEQFF
j_call: TRBJ2-7; v_call: TRBV5-1; clone_size: once; d_call: -; cdr3_nt: TGCGTCAGCAGCTTGGAACAGAGCTACGAGCAGTACTTC; cdr3_aa: CVSSLEQSYEQYF
j_call: TRBJ1-5; v_call: TRBV5-5; clone_size: -; d_call: -; cdr3_nt: TGTGCCAGCAGCTTTTCTGTTGGGGGGCGAAGCAATCAGCCCCAGCATTTT; cdr3_aa: CASSFSVGGRSNQPQHF
j_call: TRBJ1-1; v_call: TRBV25-1; clone_size: many; d_call: -; cdr3_nt: TGTGCCAGCAGTTCCGACCGGAACACTGAAGCTTTCTTT; cdr3_aa: CASSSDRNTEAFF
j_call: TRBJ2-1; v_call: TRBV11-2; clone_size: few; d_call: -; cdr3_nt: TGTGCCAGCAGCTTTTACGGGGGGCCTGAAGTTTCCTACAATGAGCAGTTCTTC; cdr3_aa: CASSFYGGPEVSYNEQFF
j_call: TRBJ2-7; v_call: TRBV6-6; clone_size: many; d_call: TRBD1; cdr3_nt: TGTGCCAGCAGTACAGATCTGGGACAGGGGATGGGCGAGCAGTACTTC; cdr3_aa: CASSTDLGQGMGEQYF
j_call: TRBJ2-1; v_call: TRBV20-1; clone_size: many; d_call: TRBD2; cdr3_nt: TGCAGTGCGCGACTAGCGTATAGCTCCTACAATGAGCAGTTCTTC; cdr3_aa: CSARLAYSSYNEQFF
j_call: TRBJ1-4; v_call: TRBV6-5; clone_size: many; d_call: TRBD1; cdr3_nt: TGTGCCAGCAGAACAGGGGCGGGAAATGAAAAACTGTTTTTT; cdr3_aa: CASRTGAGNEKLFF
j_call: TRBJ1-2; v_call: TRBV2; clone_size: many; d_call: -; cdr3_nt: TGTGCCAGCAAGGACCCAGACGACTATGGCTACACCTTC; cdr3_aa: CASKDPDDYGYTF
j_call: TRBJ2-1; v_call: TRBV4-3; clone_size: many; d_call: -; cdr3_nt: TGCGCCAGCAGCCAAGGCCTGGGGGATGAGCAGTTCTTC; cdr3_aa: CASSQGLGDEQFF
j_call: TRBJ2-1; v_call: TRBV14; clone_size: -; d_call: TRBD1; cdr3_nt: TGTGCCAGCGGCCAAGTTGGGACAGATTTTTACAATGAGCAGTTCTTC; cdr3_aa: CASGQVGTDFYNEQFF
j_call: TRBJ2-7; v_call: TRBV30; clone_size: -; d_call: -; cdr3_nt: TGTGCCTGGAGGGGTAAGGTCTCCTACGAGCAGTACTTC; cdr3_aa: CAWRGKVSYEQYF
j_call: TRBJ2-7; v_call: TRBV29-1; clone_size: many; d_call: -; cdr3_nt: TGCAGCGTTGTCGGGGCCCGGAGCTACGAGCAGTACTTC; cdr3_aa: CSVVGARSYEQYF
j_call: TRBJ2-7; v_call: TRBV4-3; clone_size: -; d_call: TRBD2; cdr3_nt: TGCGCCAGCAGCCAAGATAACAATCCTAGCGGGACCCATTACGAGCAGTACTTC; cdr3_aa: CASSQDNNPSGTHYEQYF
j_call: TRBJ2-1; v_call: TRBV19; clone_size: -; d_call: -; cdr3_nt: TGTGCCAGTAGTCTCGTCCGGTATACATCAAGCTCCTACAATGGGCAGTTCTTC; cdr3_aa: CASSLVRYTSSSYNGQFF
j_call: TRBJ1-1; v_call: TRBV20-1; clone_size: -; d_call: TRBD1; cdr3_nt: TGCAGTGCTAGATCCCCGGGACAGCTGAACACTGAAGCTTTCTTT; cdr3_aa: CSARSPGQLNTEAFF
j_call: TRBJ2-7; v_call: TRBV20-1; clone_size: many; d_call: -; cdr3_nt: TGCAGTGCCGGATGGGGGGACCCCATATACGAGCAGTACTTC; cdr3_aa: CSAGWGDPIYEQYF
j_call: TRBJ1-5; v_call: TRBV7-2; clone_size: many; d_call: -; cdr3_nt: TGTGCCAGCAGCGGATATAGCAATCAGCCCCAGCATTTT; cdr3_aa: CASSGYSNQPQHF
j_call: TRBJ1-2; v_call: TRBV11-2; clone_size: few; d_call: TRBD1; cdr3_nt: TGTGCCAGCAGCTTAGGGGGGACAGACTATGGCTACACCTTC; cdr3_aa: CASSLGGTDYGYTF
j_call: TRBJ1-1; v_call: TRBV9; clone_size: -; d_call: -; cdr3_nt: TGTGCCAGCAGTCCCGGACAAAACACCGAAGCTTCCTTT; cdr3_aa: CASSPGQNTEASF
j_call: TRBJ2-3; v_call: TRBV7-2; clone_size: many; d_call: -; cdr3_nt: TGTGCCAGCAGGGGAACTAGCACAGATACGCAGTATTTT; cdr3_aa: CASRGTSTDTQYF
j_call: TRBJ2-2; v_call: TRBV5-1; clone_size: many; d_call: -; cdr3_nt: TGCGCCAGCAGCTTGGGGACGTCGAACACCGGGGAGCTGTTTTTT; cdr3_aa: CASSLGTSNTGELFF
j_call: TRBJ2-7; v_call: TRBV7-9; clone_size: -; d_call: -; cdr3_nt: TGTGCCAGTAATTCAGCGGACAGAGACGAGCAGTACTTC; cdr3_aa: CASNSADRDEQYF
j_call: TRBJ1-1; v_call: TRBV20-1; clone_size: many; d_call: TRBD1; cdr3_nt: TGCAGTGCTAGGGAAAAACAGGGGGCGAGGTCTGAAGCTTTCTTT; cdr3_aa: CSAREKQGARSEAFF
j_call: TRBJ1-1; v_call: TRBV27; clone_size: many; d_call: -; cdr3_nt: TGTGCCAGCAGTGCAGGGGCGAGAAGCACTGAAGCTTTCTTT; cdr3_aa: CASSAGARSTEAFF
j_call: TRBJ1-1; v_call: TRBV6-6; clone_size: many; d_call: -; cdr3_nt: TGTGCCAGCATTATATACCTGAACCCTGAAGCTTTCTTT; cdr3_aa: CASIIYLNPEAFF
j_call: TRBJ2-2; v_call: TRBV12-3/TRBV12-4; clone_size: many; d_call: TRBD2; cdr3_nt: TGTGCCAGCGCCGCGGGAGAGAACACCGGGGAGCTGTTTTTT; cdr3_aa: CASAAGENTGELFF
j_call: TRBJ1-1; v_call: TRBV2; clone_size: -; d_call: TRBD1; cdr3_nt: TGTGCCAGCAGTGGACCGGGACAGGGAGCTTTCTTT; cdr3_aa: CASSGPGQGAFF
j_call: TRBJ2-2; v_call: TRBV9; clone_size: few; d_call: -; cdr3_nt: TGTGCCAGCAGCGCCCCTGGAGCGGAGAACACCGGGGAGCTGTTTTTT; cdr3_aa: CASSAPGAENTGELFF
j_call: TRBJ1-1; v_call: TRBV19; clone_size: -; d_call: -; cdr3_nt: TGTGCCAGTACCACAAAGGGGGGGACATGGGGGACTGAAGCTTTCTTT; cdr3_aa: CASTTKGGTWGTEAFF
j_call: TRBJ1-1; v_call: TRBV5-1; clone_size: many; d_call: TRBD1; cdr3_nt: TGCGCCAGCAGCTTGGTCGGGACAGGGTTCATCGAGAACACTGAAGCTTTCTTT; cdr3_aa: CASSLVGTGFIENTEAFF